This T cell receptor beta chain was recorded in a study of response to subunit inactivated influenza vaccine (dated by TCRdb to between 2017 and 2018). With respect to the entire study: Deep quantitative T cell receptor repertoire profiling was used in the study to track responses to a trivalent subunit inactivated influenza vaccine.

This clonotype has a handful of counts. No antigen is known for it. Within one base of it there is no much larger clone, and no base qualities were kept. The investigation overall reported the following: The authors suggested that each seasonal influenza vaccination may recruit only a limited number of new T cells.

Libraries were constructed by RT-PCR. The reads were generated on an Illumina HiSeq 2500. TCRdb reanalyzed the raw reads on its own, using fastp at Q25 for trimming and MiXCR for clone calling, and kept in-frame beta chains. For every CDR3 protein sequence, its rows merge into one entry that carries the most common genes and DNA. The sample includes some 550,000 distinct CDR3 sequences, with around 25% observed a single time. The ten largest make up around 2.8% of the sample. V drops 3 bases and J drops 5 bases, leaving 8 bases in between. For CDR1 and CDR2, the germline V gene (reference sequence) lists DFQATT and SNEGSKA. The CDR3 spans 11 residues, from the cysteine through the phenylalanine. The sequence is cut down to CDR3 DNA, 33 bases in frame from base 1. The same sample was also studied in work on T cells expressing NK-cell markers. That second report states: 5'RACE template switching, by which a universal primer site and unique molecular identifiers were added, was used to make TCR beta cDNA libraries. TCR beta-chain repertoires were profiled in sorted CD3+CD56+NKG2C+, CD3+CD56+NKG2C- and CD3+CD56-NKG2C+ T-cell subsets from several donors. Among the eight sequenced donors, only one was HCMV-seronegative, while the other seven were HCMV-seropositive. To restrict sorting to alphabetaTCR-expressing T cells, an anti-gammadeltaTCR antibody was added in several experiments. For six donors, the dominant CD3+CD56+NKG2C+ clonotypes were among the top 10 CD8+ clonotypes and accounted for about 1.0-7.0% of CD8+ T cells. Those dominant clonotypes were again the most abundant among CD3+CD56-NKG2C+ cells in four donors, at about 25-65%. It remained unclear whether the expanded NKG2C-expressing T cell clones were specific for HCMV antigens. Randomly selected healthy volunteers, three men and five women, were used as the eight sequenced donors. To determine HCMV serostatus, a commercial ELISA kit was used to detect HCMV-specific IgG in serum. Ficoll density gradient centrifugation was used to isolate peripheral blood mononuclear cells from blood. Magnetic immunoseparation with Miltenyi isolation kits was used to isolate CD4+ and CD8+ T cells from PBMC. Priming for cDNA synthesis came from the TCR beta constant segment, and two successive PCR amplification steps followed. Libraries were sequenced as 2 x 150 bp reads on Illumina HiSeq 2000/2500, MiSeq or NextSeq. MIGEC was used to demultiplex reads and group the reads by UMI, and MiTCR was used to assemble and quantify clonotypes. Only TCR cDNA sequences supported by at least two reads were kept to exclude erroneous sequences. The tcR package was used for downstream repertoire analysis, and clonotypes were matched across fractions by CDR3 nucleotide sequence plus V segment. VDJmatch was used to annotate antigen specificity against VDJdb, with one amino acid substitution in CDR3 permitted.

The sequence derives from a man over 45 who received an inactivated influenza vaccine. Donor details come from another sample of the same person, matched by shared clones. The specimen comprised CD4+ T cells sorted from PBMCs, sampled 11 to 12 days after vaccination. The rearrangement combines TRBV20-1 with TRBJ2-7, and the D gene may be TRBD2, 5 bases matching. The CDR3 region: CSARPADEQYF. The DNA reads TGCAGTGCTAGGCCAGCGGACGAGCAGTACTTC.